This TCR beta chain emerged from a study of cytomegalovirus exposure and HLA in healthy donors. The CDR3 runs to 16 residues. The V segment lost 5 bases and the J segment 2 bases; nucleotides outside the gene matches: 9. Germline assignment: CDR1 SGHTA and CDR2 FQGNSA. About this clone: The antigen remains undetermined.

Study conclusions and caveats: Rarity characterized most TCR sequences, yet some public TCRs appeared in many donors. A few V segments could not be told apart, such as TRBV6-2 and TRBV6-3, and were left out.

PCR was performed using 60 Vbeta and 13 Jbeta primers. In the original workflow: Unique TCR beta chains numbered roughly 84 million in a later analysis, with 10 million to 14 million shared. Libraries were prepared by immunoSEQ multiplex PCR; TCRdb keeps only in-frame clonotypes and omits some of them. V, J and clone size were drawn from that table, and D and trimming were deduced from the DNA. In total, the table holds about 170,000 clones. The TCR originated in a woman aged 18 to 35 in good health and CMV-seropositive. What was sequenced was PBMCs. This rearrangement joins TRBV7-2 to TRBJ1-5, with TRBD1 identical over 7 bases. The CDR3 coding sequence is TGTGCCAGCAGCATAGGGACAGCTTCGGGCAATCAGCCCCAGCATTTT. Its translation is CASSIGTASGNQPQHF.